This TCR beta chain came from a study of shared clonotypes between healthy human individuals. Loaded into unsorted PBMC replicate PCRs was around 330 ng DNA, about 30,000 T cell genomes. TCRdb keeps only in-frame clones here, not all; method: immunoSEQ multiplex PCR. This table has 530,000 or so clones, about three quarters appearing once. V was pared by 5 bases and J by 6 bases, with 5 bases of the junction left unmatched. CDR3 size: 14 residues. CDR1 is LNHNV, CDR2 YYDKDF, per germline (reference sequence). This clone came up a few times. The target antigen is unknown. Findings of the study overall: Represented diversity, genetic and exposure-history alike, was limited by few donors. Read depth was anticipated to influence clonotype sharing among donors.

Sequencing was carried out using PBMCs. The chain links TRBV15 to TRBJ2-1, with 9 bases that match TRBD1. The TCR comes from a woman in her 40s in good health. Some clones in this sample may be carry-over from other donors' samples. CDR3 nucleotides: TGTGCCACCAGCTTCTCGACAGGGGGCAATGAGCAGTTCTTC. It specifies CATSFSTGGNEQFF. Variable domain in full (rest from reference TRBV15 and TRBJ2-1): DAMVIQNPRYQVTQFGKPVTLSCSQTLNHNVMYWYQQKSSQAPKLLFHYYDKDFNNEADTPDNFQSRRPNTSFCFLDIRSPGLGDTAMYLCATSFSTGGNEQFFGPGTRLTVL.